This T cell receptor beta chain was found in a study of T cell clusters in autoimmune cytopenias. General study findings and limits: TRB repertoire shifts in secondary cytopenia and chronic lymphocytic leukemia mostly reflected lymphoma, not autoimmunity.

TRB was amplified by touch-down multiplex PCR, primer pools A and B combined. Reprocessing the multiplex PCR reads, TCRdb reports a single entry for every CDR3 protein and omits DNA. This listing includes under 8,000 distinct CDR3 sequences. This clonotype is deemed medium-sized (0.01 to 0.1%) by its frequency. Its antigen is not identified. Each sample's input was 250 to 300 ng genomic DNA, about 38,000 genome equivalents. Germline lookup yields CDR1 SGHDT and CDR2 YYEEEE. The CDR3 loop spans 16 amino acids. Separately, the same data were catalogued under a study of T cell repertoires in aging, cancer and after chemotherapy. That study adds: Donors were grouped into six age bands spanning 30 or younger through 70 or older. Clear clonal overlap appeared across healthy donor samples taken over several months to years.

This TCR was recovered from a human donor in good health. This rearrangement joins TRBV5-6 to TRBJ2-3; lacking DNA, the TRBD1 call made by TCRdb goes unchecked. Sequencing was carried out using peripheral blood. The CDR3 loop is CASSPGGGGRTDTQYF. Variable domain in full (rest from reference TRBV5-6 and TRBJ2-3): DAGVTQSPTHLIKTRGQQVTLRCSPKSGHDTVSWYQQALGQGPQFIFQYYEEEERQRGNFPDRFSGHQFPNYSSELNVNALLLGDSALYLCASSPGGGGRTDTQYFGPGTRLTVL.